The 23 T cell receptor beta chains in this list originate from one sample, sequenced in a study of tumor-infiltrating lymphocytes in primary liver carcinoma. Production of TCR beta cDNA used approximately 0.55 ug total RNA together with a constant-region primer. ARM-PCR, slightly modified, supplied the TCR beta libraries through three nested multiplex PCR rounds. Primers for the first two PCR rounds were TRBV1-TRBV30 forward primers and a C-beta reverse primer (around 10 cycles per round). One entry per CDR3 protein results from TCRdb running MiXCR on the multiplex PCR reads. The sample has just under 55,000 distinct CDR3 sequences; over 65% are singletons. The source material, about 18-33 mg of unsorted bulk tissue, was used to co-extract RNA and DNA. Specimen: liver tumor tissue from sampling region 2. Indicated subset: tumor region T2, inferior pole. The receptors were sampled from a man aged 40-55 years with primary liver carcinoma and hepatitis B virus infection.

A note on this clonotype: Since a much larger clone is just one base distant, this may be a read error. This likely comes from a read error, as the CDR3 has no conserved phenylalanine or tryptophan at its end. The V and J genes are TRBV13 and TRBJ2-5; TRBD2 might be the D (5 bases). Germline V lookup: CDR1 PRHDT, CDR2 FYEKMQ (reference sequence). Trimming pared 2 bases from V and 4 bases from J, leaving 11 bases between. This CDR3 spans 14 amino acids. Here the CDR3 DNA reads TGTGCCAGCAGCTTACGGTCAAGCGGAGAGACCCAGTACTCC. Amino acid sequence: CASSLRSSGETQYS.

The table lists this clonotype with a count of one. At one end, the junction sequence differs from germline, possibly due to a read error. J is TRBJ2-2 and V is TRBV11-2, with TRBD2 identical over 9 bases. Germline CDR1 SGHAT, CDR2 FQNNGV. This CDR3 is 16 amino acids long. This CDR3 is CASSILALAGTGELFF. CDR3 nucleotides: TGTGCCAGCAGCATACTGGCGCTAGCGGGAACCGGGGAGCTGTTTTTC. The full variable domain, rest sourced from reference TRBV11-2 and TRBJ2-2, is EAGVAQSPRYKIIEKRQSVAFWCNPISGHATLYWYQQILGQGPKLLIQFQNNGVVDDSQLPKDRFSAERLKGVDSTLKIQPAKLEDSAVYLCASSILALAGTGELFFGEGSRLTVL.

A remark on this clonotype: Without the conserved terminal phenylalanine or tryptophan, this CDR3 likely stems from a read error. The gene calls are TRBV5-1 and TRBJ2-3, with TRBD1 identical over 9 bases. Germline-derived CDR1 and CDR2 are SGHRS and YFSETQ. The length of the CDR3 is 15 residues. The CDR3 protein is CVSSVGQGNKDTQYY. Written as DNA, the CDR3 is TGCGTCAGCAGCGTTGGACAGGGGAATAAGGATACGCAGTATTAT.

The chain combines TRBV20-1 with TRBJ2-1, with 8 bases matching TRBD2. After removal of 3 bases from V and 9 bases from J, the junction contained 7 bases not matched to a gene. CDR3 size: 13 residues. CDR1 and CDR2 from the germline V gene are DFQATT and SNEGSKA (reference sequence). CDR3 residues: CSARGTSSSEQFF. CDR3 DNA sequence: TGCAGTGCTAGGGGGACTAGTAGTAGTGAGCAGTTCTTC.

This chain links TRBV5-4 with TRBJ1-2; 9 bases align to TRBD1. The CDR3 totals 17 residues. Germline CDR1 reads SGHNT; CDR2 reads YYREEE (reference sequence). CDR3 in amino acids: CVSSLAGQGRTNYGYTF. The CDR3 nucleotides read TGTGTCAGTAGCTTGGCCGGACAGGGGAGAACTAACTATGGCTACACCTTC.

About this clonotype: The conserved phenylalanine or tryptophan normally closing the CDR3 is absent here, so this likely arose from a read error. The chain employs TRBV28 and TRBJ2-5; TRBD2 aligns across 13 bases. This CDR3 is 16 amino acids long. The V gene's germline CDR1 is MDHEN and CDR2 SYDVKM. The CDR3 protein is CASGLRLAGGERTQYL. CDR3 DNA sequence: TGTGCCAGCGGTTTGAGACTAGCGGGAGGCGAACGGACCCAGTACTTA.

On this clonotype: The CDR3 ends on some other residue instead of the conserved phenylalanine or tryptophan, so this is likely a read error. It is unclear where the CDR3 begins or ends on the DNA, so no DNA is shown, and the CDR3 is as TCRdb lists it. V and J are TRBV6-6 and TRBJ1-1; the tabulated D call, TRBD1, remains unverified against the DNA. The CDR3 is 12 residues long, ends included. The V gene's germline CDR1 is MNHNY and CDR2 SVGAGI (reference sequence). The CDR3 is CTSSPDRGRSFS.

The genes are TRBV4-1 and TRBJ2-7, with D perhaps TRBD1 (6 bases). Germline CDR1 and CDR2: MGHRA and YSYEKL. The CDR3 contains 16 residues. Between the trimmed V and J ends, which lost 4 bases and 4 bases, there was a span of 20 bases. The DNA of the CDR3 is TGCGCCAGCAGCCCCGACAGGTCGTGCAGACCTTACGAGCAGTACTTC. This translates into CASSPDRSCRPYEQYF.

This clonotype was recorded at least ten times. The rearrangement uses TRBV5-4 and TRBJ2-1; TRBD2 matches 14 bases. Unmatched junction bases numbered 8, after V lost 4 bases and J lost 2 bases. The CDR3 extends over 18 amino acids. Per the germline V gene, CDR1 is SGHNT and CDR2 is YYREEE (reference sequence). The CDR3 sequence is CASSQGLAGGGPYNEQFF. CDR3 in DNA: TGTGCCAGCAGCCAAGGACTAGCGGGAGGTGGGCCCTACAATGAGCAGTTCTTC.

This clonotype was detected a few times. Relative to the germline gene, one junction end is altered; a read error may explain this. The gene calls are TRBV29-1 and TRBJ2-7; TRBD1 agrees at 7 bases. The CDR3 consists of 16 residues. CDR1 and CDR2 from the germline V gene are SQVTM and ANQGSEA. DNA of the CDR3: TGTAGCGTTGAAGTACATCAGACAGGGATGTCCTACGAGCAGTACTTC. Its protein product is CSVEVHQTGMSYEQYF.

By share, this clonotype counts as medium-sized. This chain joins TRBV6-5 and TRBJ2-1; 7 bases are a match to TRBD1. J lost 0 bases, V lost 6 bases, and 5 bases had no gene match. Germline assignment: CDR1 MNHEY and CDR2 SVGAGI. CDR3 size: 15 residues. The CDR3 DNA follows: TGTGCCAGCAGCAAACAGGGGAGCTCCTACAATGAGCAGTTCTTC. Translation: CASSKQGSSYNEQFF.

Concerning this clonotype itself: The CDR3 ends on some other residue instead of the conserved phenylalanine or tryptophan, so this is likely a read error. The limits of the CDR3 on the DNA are not certain, so only TCRdb's listed CDR3 is given. The chain links TRBV13 to TRBJ2-7; TRBD1 reflects the table's D call only, with no check against the DNA. CDR1 is PRHDT, CDR2 FYEKMQ, per germline (reference sequence). The CDR3 spans 14 residues, counting both ends. CDR3 amino acids: CASSPRDRGYEQCY.

Comments on this clonotype: As the CDR3 is not closed by the conserved phenylalanine or tryptophan, this likely results from a read error. The chain is built from TRBV11-2 and TRBJ2-7; 15 bases agree with TRBD2. CDR1 is SGHAT, CDR2 FQNNGV, per germline. CDR3 length: 18 residues. The CDR3 coding sequence is TGTGTCAGCAGTTTATCCGTTGGACTAGCGGGAGGGGGGTACGAACAGTACTCC. The encoded protein is CVSSLSVGLAGGGYEQYS.

Details on this clonotype: The final CDR3 position lacks the conserved phenylalanine or tryptophan, pointing to a likely read error. This chain links TRBV14 with TRBJ2-5; D is ambiguous. The CDR3 runs 17 residues. Trimming shortened V by 3 bases and J by 1 base, and 18 bases separated the two germline ends. Germline V gene sequence: CDR1 SGHDN, CDR2 FVKESK. CDR3 region: CASSQDRAPEFQETQYL. The CDR3 bases are TGTGCCAGCAGCCAGGACCGCGCCCCGGAGTTCCAAGAGACCCAGTACCTC.

Regarding this clonotype: A much bigger clone sits one base away, suggesting this may be a read error. V and J are TRBV5-1 and TRBJ2-2; D is unresolved. V gave up 1 base and J gave up 3 bases, with 13 bases separating them. This CDR3 has 16 amino acids. Germline CDR1 SGHRS, CDR2 YFSETQ. The CDR3 nucleotides read TGCGCCAGCAGCTTGCAGGCGATCGGGTACACCGGGGAGCTGTTTTTT. It yields the protein CASSLQAIGYTGELFF. The full variable domain, its missing parts supplied by reference TRBV5-1 and TRBJ2-2, is KAGVTQTPRYLIKTRGQQVTLSCSPISGHRSVSWYQQTPGQGLQFLFEYFSETQRNKGNFPGRFSGRQFSNSRSEMNVSTLELGDSALYLCASSLQAIGYTGELFFGEGSRLTVL.

This clonotype showed up just a few times. Germline is not matched at one junction end, which may reflect a read error. The rearrangement uses TRBV4-1 and TRBJ2-7, with D perhaps matching TRBD2 (6 bases). CDR3 length: 16 residues. The V gene's germline CDR1 is MGHRA and CDR2 YSYEKL. This chain's CDR3 is CASGQDFSGSSYEQYF. The CDR3, as DNA: TGCGCTAGCGGCCAAGATTTTAGCGGAAGCTCCTACGAGCAGTATTTC.

For this clonotype: The junction does not match germline at one end; this may be a read error. The chain joins TRBV6-1 to TRBJ2-1, with TRBD2 identical over 10 bases. Germline V lookup: CDR1 MNHNS, CDR2 SASEGT. CDR3 length: 18 residues. Here the CDR3 reads CATSEAHPGTSVYNEQCF. The DNA for the CDR3 is TGTGCCACCAGTGAAGCCCACCCCGGGACTAGCGTCTACAATGAGCAGTGCTTC.

The chain links TRBV6-5 to TRBJ1-5, with TRBD2 as a possible D gene (7 bases). Judging by the DNA end, TRBJ2-3 fits better; the J call may be wrong. Germline CDR1 reads MNHEY; CDR2 reads SVGAGI. The CDR3 extends over 14 amino acids. The CDR3 protein is CASSRRGGAHPQYF. The CDR3 DNA reads TGTGCCAGCAGTAGGAGAGGGGGGGCTCACCCCCAGTATTTT.

With regard to this clonotype: One end of the junction fails to match germline, which may point to a read error. This CDR3 reads CAWSLGTGGSYEPYF. The CDR3 region has the DNA TGTGCCTGGAGTCTTGGGACAGGGGGCTCCTACGAGCCGTACTTC. This chain links TRBV30 with TRBJ2-7; the match to TRBD1 covers 12 bases. The CDR3 sequence is 15 residues long. The germline gives CDR1 GTSNPN, CDR2 SVGIG (reference sequence).

In this sample, this clonotype turned up once. The junction departs from germline at one end; a sequencing error may be responsible. The V gene is TRBV11-2, the J gene TRBJ2-1, with 8 bases matching TRBD1. Germline loops: CDR1 SGHAT, CDR2 FQNNGV. This CDR3 contains 14 residues. DNA for the CDR3: TGTGCCGGCACTCGGACAGGGACAATCAATAAGCAGTTCTTC. Amino acids: CAGTRTGTINKQFF.

About this clonotype itself: In this CDR3 the conserved last residue, phenylalanine or tryptophan, is missing, so a read error is likely. The gene calls are TRBV28 and TRBJ2-5; maybe TRBD2 (5 bases). The V end was cut by 8 bases, the J end by 6 bases, with 13 bases between. Germline V lookup: CDR1 MDHEN, CDR2 SYDVKM. This CDR3 contains 12 residues. The chain's CDR3 is CASGSLEKTQYL. The CDR3 nucleotides read TGTGCCAGCGGGAGCTTGGAAAAGACCCAGTACCTC.

This clonotype appeared once. A read error may account for a junction end that differs from germline. The chain uses TRBV7-9 and TRBJ2-2; the D call may be TRBD1 or TRBD2 (5 bases each). Germline V gene lookup returns CDR1 SEHNR and CDR2 FQNEAQ (reference sequence). This CDR3 contains 12 residues. This CDR3 reads CASSIVNGDLFF. In DNA, the CDR3 is TGTGCCAGCAGTATAGTTAACGGGGACCTGTTTTTT.

On this clonotype itself: The junction shows a germline mismatch at one end, possibly a read error. This sequence joins TRBV11-2 and TRBJ2-3; maybe TRBD2 (5 bases). The CDR3 extends over 15 amino acids. The V gene's germline CDR1 is SGHAT and CDR2 FQNNGV. CDR3 amino acids: CASSSQASSSVTQYF. Here the CDR3 DNA reads TGTGCCAGTAGCTCTCAGGCTTCTAGCTCAGTTACGCAGTATTTT.